This is a list of T cell receptor beta chains from one sample in a study of early T cells in non-severe SARS-CoV-2 infection. MiXCR, run by TCRdb on the 5' RACE reads, gives a single entry per CDR3 protein. The sample shows 25,000 to 35,000 distinct CDR3 sequences, around 6% of them seen only once. Specimen: whole blood. Receptor source: an adult who was a healthcare worker with PCR-confirmed SARS-CoV-2 infection or an uninfected control (not recorded which). Both conserved end residues are part of each CDR3. D genes are given only for firm matches. Not every row has a clone size; where given, it reads once, few, many or a size class.

cdr3_length,d_call,clone_size,j_call,v_call,cdr3_nt,cdr3_aa
13,-,many,TRBJ2-7,TRBV27,TGTGCCAGCAGCACCGGGACATTATACGAGCAGTACTTC,CASSTGTLYEQYF
15,TRBD2,many,TRBJ2-1,TRBV28,TGTGCCAGCAGTTTAACAGGACTAGCGGAAAATGAGCAGTTCTTC,CASSLTGLAENEQFF
16,-,few,TRBJ2-2,TRBV7-8,TGTGCCAGCAGCTTAGCGCAGGGATGGGGCACCGGGGAGCTGTTTTTT,CASSLAQGWGTGELFF
14,TRBD2,many,TRBJ2-7,TRBV7-9,TGTGCCAGCAGCCCGGGAGCGGGAGTCTACGAGCAGTACTTC,CASSPGAGVYEQYF
15,-,many,TRBJ1-5,TRBV7-8,TGTGCCAGCAGTCAGGCGATGTGGAGCAATCAGCCCCAGCATTTT,CASSQAMWSNQPQHF
11,-,few,TRBJ2-7,TRBV14,TGTGCCAGCAGCCAAGGAGGGATTCAGTACTTC,CASSQGGIQYF
13,-,many,TRBJ2-7,TRBV12-5,TGTGCTTCCTCCACGGGGAGCGGCACCGAGCAGTACTTC,CASSTGSGTEQYF
13,-,-,TRBJ2-3,TRBV7-3,TGTGCCAGCAGCCTTTGGGGCACAGATACGCAGTATTTT,CASSLWGTDTQYF
15,TRBD1,-,TRBJ1-6,TRBV20-1,TGCAGTGCTAGAGCCGGGACAGGGGTTAATTCACCCCTCCACTTT,CSARAGTGVNSPLHF
17,TRBD1,many,TRBJ1-5,TRBV6-1,TGTGCCAGCGCGGGACAGGGATTTGAAGTCAGCAATCAGCCCCAGCATTTT,CASAGQGFEVSNQPQHF
14,-,-,TRBJ2-7,TRBV6-2/TRBV6-3,TGTGCCAGCAGTTACTCGGGGGCGGCGCGCGAGCAGTACTTC,CASSYSGAAREQYF
16,TRBD1,few,TRBJ2-7,TRBV9,TGTGCCAGCAGCGTAGGACCGACAGGGGTAATCTACGAGCAGTACTTC,CASSVGPTGVIYEQYF
15,-,many,TRBJ2-5,TRBV2,TGTGCCAGCAGGGGAAGTCCCGTGGCGCGAGAGACCCAGTACTTC,CASRGSPVARETQYF
14,-,-,TRBJ2-1,TRBV7-9,TGTGCCAGCAGCTTATCTAGGTACGACAATGAGCAGTTCTTC,CASSLSRYDNEQFF
15,TRBD1,few,TRBJ2-5,TRBV5-6,TGTGCCAGCAGCATACTTGGACAGGGAGTGTGGACCCAGTACTTC,CASSILGQGVWTQYF
16,-,few,TRBJ2-5,TRBV6-6,TGTGCCAGCAGTTACCCCATGCCCCAGGGCCAAGAGACCCAGTACTTC,CASSYPMPQGQETQYF
13,-,many,TRBJ2-2,TRBV20-1,TGCAGTGCTAGAGAAGTGAACACCGGGGAGCTGTTTTTT,CSAREVNTGELFF
11,-,-,TRBJ2-1,TRBV7-6,TGTGCCAGCAGCTCCCTTAATGAGCAGTTCTTC,CASSSLNEQFF
13,-,many,TRBJ2-5,TRBV10-3,TGTGCCATCGCGCGGGGCGCCCAAGAGACCCAGTACTTC,CAIARGAQETQYF
16,TRBD1,-,TRBJ2-1,TRBV20-1,TGCAGTGCTAGAGGCACGACAGGGGGCTCCTACAATGAGCAGTTCTTC,CSARGTTGGSYNEQFF
13,-,many,TRBJ1-2,TRBV3-1,TGTGCCAGCAGCCAGGACCATAGCGGCGGCTACACCTTC,CASSQDHSGGYTF
14,-,-,TRBJ1-2,TRBV2,TGTGCCAGCAGTGAAGCGCTACAAGGCTATGGCTACACCTTC,CASSEALQGYGYTF
17,-,few,TRBJ2-1,TRBV6-1,TGTGCCAGCAGTGAAATGTTGCCCCTGAGCTCCTACAATGAGCAGTTCTTC,CASSEMLPLSSYNEQFF
14,-,few,TRBJ2-1,TRBV10-3,TGTGCCATCAGGGCCGAGGTTTCGGTCAATGAGCAGTTCTTC,CAIRAEVSVNEQFF
13,-,many,TRBJ2-2,TRBV24-1,TGTGCCACCCGTCGGTCCCCGACCGGGGAGCTGTTTTTT,CATRRSPTGELFF
16,TRBD2,many,TRBJ2-3,TRBV5-1,TGCGCCAGCAGCTTTGGTAGCGGGAGTGGAACAGATACGCAGTATTTT,CASSFGSGSGTDTQYF
12,-,many,TRBJ2-1,TRBV20-1,TGCAGTGCTAAAGGGGGTTACAATGAGCAGTTCTTC,CSAKGGYNEQFF
14,-,-,TRBJ1-3,TRBV7-6,TGTGCCAGCAGCTTAGCAGGGAGTGGAAACACCATATATTTT,CASSLAGSGNTIYF
15,TRBD2,many,TRBJ2-3,TRBV5-6,TGTGCCAGCAGCATGGGACTAAATAAAGGAGATACGCAGTATTTT,CASSMGLNKGDTQYF
14,-,few,TRBJ2-3,TRBV7-2,TGTGCCAGCAGCTGGAGCGGGAGCACAGATACGCAGTATTTT,CASSWSGSTDTQYF
17,TRBD2,many,TRBJ2-1,TRBV6-5,TGTGCCAGCAGTTACGGCGGTCCGGGACTAGCGTTGACTGAGCAGTTCTTC,CASSYGGPGLALTEQFF
14,-,few,TRBJ2-2,TRBV20-1,TGCAGTGCTAGTTCGGGCGCGAACACCGGGGAGCTGTTTTTT,CSASSGANTGELFF
13,TRBD1,many,TRBJ1-2,TRBV2,TGTGCCAGCAGTCGACAGGGCCAATATGGCTACACCTTC,CASSRQGQYGYTF
14,-,few,TRBJ1-5,TRBV27,TGTGCCAGCAGGTCCTCAGGGGGCAATCAGCCCCAGCATTTT,CASRSSGGNQPQHF
15,-,-,TRBJ2-1,TRBV14,TGTGCCAGCAGCCAACTACTTCACTCCTACAATGAGCAGTTCTTC,CASSQLLHSYNEQFF
14,TRBD1,many,TRBJ2-7,TRBV18,TGTGCCAGCTCACCGACAGGGAGTAGGTACGAGCAGTACTTC,CASSPTGSRYEQYF
15,TRBD2,-,TRBJ2-1,TRBV5-1,TGCGCCAGCAGCTCGACTAGCGGGAGGGCGATTGAGCAGTTCTTC,CASSSTSGRAIEQFF
15,-,many,TRBJ1-6,TRBV7-2,TGTGCCAGCAGCTCCCGAACTAGTTATAATTCACCCCTCCACTTT,CASSSRTSYNSPLHF
13,-,many,TRBJ1-6,TRBV12-3/TRBV12-4,TGTGCCAGCAGTTTGAATAAAGATTCACCCCTCCACTTT,CASSLNKDSPLHF
14,-,-,TRBJ1-1,TRBV12-3/TRBV12-4,TGTGCCAGCAGTTTAATGGCAGCAACACTTGAAGCTTTCTTT,CASSLMAATLEAFF
20,-,many,TRBJ2-7,TRBV6-4,TGTGCCAGCAGGCCACGCCGGGACAGAGAGACTAGCGAGCCTGGCGGGGAGCAGTACTTC,CASRPRRDRETSEPGGEQYF
14,-,few,TRBJ2-3,TRBV3-1,TGTGCCAGCAGCCAAGTCCCTAGCACAGATACGCAGTATTTT,CASSQVPSTDTQYF
20,-,-,TRBJ1-4,TRBV5-1,TGCGCCAGCAGCTTACGGCCCATCCACCCACTTCCCTCAACTAATGAAAAACTGTTTTTT,CASSLRPIHPLPSTNEKLFF
15,-,many,TRBJ2-7,TRBV4-1,TGCGCCAGCAGCCAAGGGTGGACACCAGACTACGAGCAGTACTTC,CASSQGWTPDYEQYF
13,-,many,TRBJ2-5,TRBV15,TGTGCCACCAGCAGGGATCCCGTAGAGACCCAGTACTTC,CATSRDPVETQYF
15,TRBD2,-,TRBJ2-5,TRBV4-2,TGTGCCAGCAGCCAAGCTCCGGGAGGGAAAGAGACCCAGTACTTC,CASSQAPGGKETQYF
15,-,-,TRBJ2-3,TRBV27,TGTGCCAGCAGTCGGAGCGCTGGGTTCACAGATACGCAGTATTTT,CASSRSAGFTDTQYF
14,-,many,TRBJ2-2,TRBV6-4,TGTGCCAGTAGTGAGTCTCCCGAGACCGGGGAGCTGTTTTTT,CASSESPETGELFF
13,-,many,TRBJ2-3,TRBV10-3,TGTGCCATCAGTGAGTCTCGAACAGATACGCAGTATTTT,CAISESRTDTQYF